Presented here are 24 T cell receptor beta chains from one specimen sequenced in a study of cytomegalovirus exposure and HLA in healthy donors. This PCR relied on a set of 60 Vbeta primers and 13 Jbeta primers. The assay was immunoSEQ multiplex PCR, and TCRdb's table has in-frame clones only and misses some. The sample contains 100,000 to 150,000 clones, around 73% of which appear only once. Sequencing input: PBMCs. Every receptor here comes from a human donor in good health.

The rearrangement uses TRBV10-3 and TRBJ2-5, with a weak D call TRBD2 (6 bases). This CDR3 is 14 amino acids long. Between the trimmed V and J ends, which lost 6 bases and 4 bases, there was a span of 15 bases. Germline CDR1 and CDR2: ENHRY and SYGVKD. Written as DNA, the CDR3 is TGTGCCATCAGCAGACTAGAGGGTGCAGAGACCCAGTACTTC. As protein: CAISRLEGAETQYF.

The chain links TRBV19 to TRBJ2-7, with TRBD2 identical over 10 bases. CDR1 and CDR2 (germline): LNHDA, SQIVND (reference sequence). The length of the CDR3 is 16 residues. Germline trimming cut 5 bases from V and 7 bases from J; bases unmatched to any gene: 14. CDR3 coding DNA: TGTGCCAGTAGTGCCGGCCCGGGACTAGCGACGAGGGAGCAGTACTTC. This encodes CASSAGPGLATREQYF.

The V gene is TRBV19, the J gene TRBJ2-5; the match to TRBD2 covers 7 bases. The end of the DNA aligns better with TRBJ2-7, so the J call may be wrong. The CDR3 is 14 amino acids. Germline V lookup: CDR1 LNHDA, CDR2 SQIVND (reference sequence). The CDR3 DNA follows: TGTGCCAGTGGGCCGGGGGGTTCCGCCGACGAGCAGTACTTC. Amino acid sequence: CASGPGGSADEQYF.

This chain joins TRBV5-5 and TRBJ1-5; D may be TRBD1 (6 bases). V was cut by 2 bases and J by 2 bases, with 11 bases left in between. Germline CDR1 and CDR2: SGHKS and YYEKEE (reference sequence). The CDR3 extends over 15 amino acids. Written as DNA, the CDR3 is TGTGCCAGCAGCTTTTCAGGGGCGGGCAATCAGCCCCAGCATTTT. This encodes CASSFSGAGNQPQHF.

In its sample, this clone was seen a few times. J is TRBJ2-7 and V is TRBV19; TRBD2 matches at 7 bases. V lost 5 bases, J lost 5 bases, and 15 bases stayed unmatched. The CDR3 extends over 16 amino acids. In germline, CDR1 is LNHDA, CDR2 SQIVND (reference sequence). This CDR3 reads CASSSTTSFSGNEQYF. CDR3 nucleotide sequence: TGTGCCAGTAGTTCCACGACTAGCTTTTCGGGTAACGAGCAGTACTTC.

This clone was seen only a few times. The rearrangement uses TRBV7-3 and TRBJ2-2; D is uncertain. V gave up 2 bases and J gave up 6 bases, with 10 bases separating them. CDR1 is SGHTA and CDR2 is FQGTGA in the germline V gene. The CDR3 loop spans 14 amino acids. CDR3 loop: CASSLSRGSGELFF. Here the CDR3 DNA reads TGTGCCAGCAGCTTATCAAGAGGATCCGGGGAGCTGTTTTTT.

This chain connects TRBV2 to TRBJ1-4, with TRBD1 identical over 7 bases. Germline trimming cut 7 bases from V and 7 bases from J; bases unmatched to any gene: 9. This CDR3 is built from 14 residues. CDR1 SNHLY and CDR2 FYNNEI come from the germline V gene. In DNA, the CDR3 is TGTGCCAGCATGTCGGGACAGCATGGTGAAAAACTGTTTTTT. This encodes CASMSGQHGEKLFF. Supplemented by reference TRBV2 and TRBJ1-4, the full variable domain reads EPEVTQTPSHQVTQMGQEVILRCVPISNHLYFYWYRQILGQKVEFLVSFYNNEISEKSEIFDDQFSVERPDGSNFTLKIRSTKLEDSAMYFCASMSGQHGEKLFFGSGTQLSVL.

This rearrangement joins TRBV12-5 to TRBJ1-1, with D possibly being TRBD1 (6 bases). This CDR3 region has 17 residues. Germline CDR1 LGHNT, CDR2 FRNRAP. The V end was cut by 2 bases, the J end by 1 base, with 17 bases between. CDR3 DNA sequence: TGTGCTAGTGGTTTGCCCCTCAAAGGGGGAACGAACACTGAAGCTTTCTTT. Encoded protein: CASGLPLKGGTNTEAFF.

This chain connects TRBV2 to TRBJ2-7; weak D call: TRBD2 (5 bases). V lost 3 bases and J lost 3, with 12 bases in between. CDR1 SNHLY and CDR2 FYNNEI come from the germline V gene. The CDR3 totals 14 residues. The chain's CDR3 is CASSEARELYEQYF. Here the CDR3 DNA reads TGTGCCAGCAGTGAGGCTCGGGAACTCTACGAGCAGTACTTC.

The rearrangement links TRBV29-1 to TRBJ2-7, with TRBD1 identical over 9 bases. Trimming at V came to 7 bases and at J to 2 bases, leaving 9 bases not matched to a gene. From germline, CDR1 is SQVTM and CDR2 ANQGSEA. The length of the CDR3 is 14 residues. The CDR3 sequence: CSGGTGRHPYEQYF. CDR3 bases: TGCAGCGGGGGGACAGGGCGGCACCCCTACGAGCAGTACTTC.

The genes are TRBV7-8 and TRBJ2-1; 12 nucleotides agree with TRBD2. The CDR3 spans 16 residues. Losses at the gene ends were 5 bases for V and 4 bases for J; bases not matched to a gene: 6. Germline CDR1 SGHVS, CDR2 FQNEAQ. The CDR3 DNA follows: TGTGCCAGCAGCCTAAGTCTAGCGGGAGGGTACAATGAGCAGTTCTTC. It specifies CASSLSLAGGYNEQFF.

Only a few counts were recorded for this clone. The V call is TRBV7-3, the J call TRBJ2-5; TRBD2 agrees at 7 bases. CDR3 length: 15 amino acids. CDR1 is SGHTA, CDR2 FQGTGA, per germline. Unmatched junction bases numbered 11, after V lost 5 bases and J lost 5 bases. In DNA form, the CDR3 reads TGTGCCAGCAGCCCAACAGCGGGGACGGGGGAGACCCAGTACTTC. Translating gives CASSPTAGTGETQYF.

This rearrangement joins TRBV19 to TRBJ1-5; 7 bases agree with TRBD1. CDR1 LNHDA and CDR2 SQIVND come from the germline V gene (reference sequence). J lost 8 bases, V lost 6 bases, and 10 bases had no gene match. The CDR3 runs 14 residues. As DNA, the CDR3 is TGTGCCAGTAGGAAGGCAGGGGGGAGTAAGCCCCAGCATTTT. This codes for CASRKAGGSKPQHF.

The J gene is TRBJ2-5, the V gene TRBV9, with D hard to call. V lost 1 base, J lost 5 bases, and 15 bases lay in between. Germline CDR1 is SGDLS and CDR2 is YYNGEE. The CDR3 loop spans 15 amino acids. The CDR3 DNA reads TGTGCCAGCAGCGTAAATGGCCGAACCTCGGAGACCCAGTACTTC. This codes for CASSVNGRTSETQYF.

The chain recombines TRBV15 with TRBJ2-1, with D perhaps matching TRBD2 (6 bases). From germline, CDR1 is LNHNV and CDR2 YYDKDF (reference sequence). This CDR3 comprises 13 residues. V was pared by 1 base and J by 8 bases, with 9 bases between. The CDR3 spells CATSRVTSHEQFF. DNA of the CDR3: TGTGCCACCAGCAGAGTTACTAGCCATGAGCAGTTCTTC.

V is TRBV7-8 and J is TRBJ2-1, with 9 bases identical to TRBD2. The V segment lost 6 bases and the J segment 7 bases; nucleotides outside the gene matches: 10. The germline V gene has CDR1 SGHVS and CDR2 FQNEAQ. This CDR3 is 15 amino acids long. The CDR3 loop is CASRPIAGVKNEQFF. As DNA, the CDR3 is TGTGCCAGCAGGCCCATAGCGGGAGTCAAAAATGAGCAGTTCTTC.

The CDR3 reads CASSSVGRANEQFF. CDR3 in DNA: TGTGCCAGCAGCTCCGTGGGCAGGGCCAATGAGCAGTTCTTC. The rearrangement uses TRBV27 and TRBJ2-1, with D tentatively TRBD1 (5 bases). The CDR3 is made up of 14 amino acids. Trimming removed 6 bases from V and 6 bases from J, with 15 bases in between. Germline loops: CDR1 MNHEY, CDR2 SMNVEV (reference sequence).

CDR3 DNA sequence: TGTGCCACCAGCAGAGGTCGGGGTAACTATGGCTACACCTTC. Encoded protein: CATSRGRGNYGYTF. V gene TRBV15 combines with J gene TRBJ1-2; D is undetermined. Germline V CDR1 and CDR2: LNHNV, YYDKDF (reference sequence). Trimming shortened V by 1 base and J by 1 base, and 7 bases separated the two germline ends. The CDR3 totals 14 residues.

This clone occurred once. The rearrangement uses TRBV19 and TRBJ1-1; tentative D call: TRBD1 (5 bases). Germline V CDR1 and CDR2: LNHDA, SQIVND (reference sequence). V lost 3 bases to trimming and J lost 5 bases, with 7 bases between them. The CDR3 length is 12 residues. The CDR3 bases are TGTGCCAGTAGTATCCAGGGTACTGAAGCTTTCTTT. It codes for CASSIQGTEAFF.

This chain uses TRBV7-9 with TRBJ2-7, with 7 bases lining up with TRBD1. Germline V lookup: CDR1 SEHNR, CDR2 FQNEAQ (reference sequence). The CDR3 runs 12 residues. Trimming removed 4 bases from V and 5 bases from J; junction bases left unmatched: 2. The CDR3 nucleotides read TGTGCCAGCAGCTACGGGACAGACGAGCAGTACTTC. Residues: CASSYGTDEQYF. Supplemented by reference TRBV7-9 and TRBJ2-7, the full variable domain reads DTGVSQNPRHKITKRGQNVTFRCDPISEHNRLYWYRQTLGQGPEFLTYFQNEAQLEKSRLLSDRFSAERPKGSFSTLEIQRTEQGDSAMYLCASSYGTDEQYFGPGTRLTVT.

The rearrangement links TRBV5-4 to TRBJ2-1; the D gene is possibly TRBD2 (6 bases). CDR1 and CDR2 (germline): SGHNT, YYREEE (reference sequence). Trimming shortened V by 0 bases and J by 3 bases, and 10 bases separated the two germline ends. The CDR3 is 15 residues long. The CDR3 DNA is TGTGCCAGCAGCTTGGAAGGGACTCTCTACAATGAGCAGTTCTTC. The encoded protein is CASSLEGTLYNEQFF.

The rearrangement joins TRBV6-6 to TRBJ1-2, with 7 positions matching TRBD1. Per the germline V gene, CDR1 is MNHNY and CDR2 is SVGAGI (reference sequence). With V trimmed by 2 bases and J by 5 bases, 5 bases remained unmatched. The CDR3 covers 14 residues. CDR3 bases: TGTGCCAGCAGTTACACCGGGACAGTGTATGGCTACACCTTC. This codes for CASSYTGTVYGYTF.

The chain joins TRBV7-2 to TRBJ1-2; 12 positions match TRBD1. CDR3 length: 16 residues. V lost 5 bases and J lost 6; bases outside the gene matches: 10. CDR1 is SGHTA, CDR2 FQGNSA, per germline. In DNA form, the CDR3 reads TGTGCCAGCAGCAAGCAGGGACAGGGGGCGCGCGATGGCTACACCTTC. Encoded protein: CASSKQGQGARDGYTF.

The V and J genes are TRBV6-5 and TRBJ2-7; 9 bases line up with TRBD1. CDR3 size: 14 residues. Germline CDR1 MNHEY, CDR2 SVGAGI. V lost 11 bases, J lost 0 bases, and 8 bases stayed unmatched. CDR3 loop: CAAHPGQGSYEQYF. The CDR3 DNA is TGTGCCGCTCACCCGGGACAGGGCTCCTACGAGCAGTACTTC.